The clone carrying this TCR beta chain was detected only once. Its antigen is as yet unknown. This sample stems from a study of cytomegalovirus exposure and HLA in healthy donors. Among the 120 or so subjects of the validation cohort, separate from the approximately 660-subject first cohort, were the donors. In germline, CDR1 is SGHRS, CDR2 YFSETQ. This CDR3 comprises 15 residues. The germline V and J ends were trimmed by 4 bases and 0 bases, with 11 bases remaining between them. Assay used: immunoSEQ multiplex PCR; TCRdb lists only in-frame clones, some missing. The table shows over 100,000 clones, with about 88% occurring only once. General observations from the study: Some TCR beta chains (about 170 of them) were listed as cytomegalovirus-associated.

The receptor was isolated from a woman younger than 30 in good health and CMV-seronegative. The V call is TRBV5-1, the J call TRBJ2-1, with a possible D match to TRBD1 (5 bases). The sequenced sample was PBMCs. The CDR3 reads CASSTTASSYNEQFF. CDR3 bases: TGCGCCAGCAGCACGACAGCCTCCTCCTACAATGAGCAGTTCTTC.